These T cell receptor beta chains were read from a single sample in a study of OX40 agonist ivuxolimab in advanced cancers. Data came from immunoSEQ multiplex PCR; TCRdb stores just in-frame clones and leaves some out. The table lists fewer than 85,000 clones, approximately 82% of them singletons, with 0.76% in the top ten. This specimen consisted of CD4+ or CD8+ T cells sorted from blood, obtained in a trial of the OX40 agonist ivuxolimab. The receptor set was obtained from an adult with an advanced solid tumor such as melanoma, head and neck, liver or kidney cancer. The CDR3 runs from the conserved cysteine through the conserved F or W. Each record gives: V gene, CDR3 protein.

v_call: TRBV6-5
cdr3_aa: CASSYSQVGWGSPLHF

v_call: TRBV2
cdr3_aa: CASSRDNSNQPQHF

v_call: TRBV19
cdr3_aa: CASSIRLAEFYNEQFF

v_call: TRBV7-2
cdr3_aa: CASSPGLAASSEQFF

v_call: TRBV7-2
cdr3_aa: CASSLVGTGLNYGYTF

v_call: TRBV5-4
cdr3_aa: CASSFQGQLYGYTF

v_call: TRBV28
cdr3_aa: CASSFPTDQPQHF

v_call: TRBV27
cdr3_aa: CASKPRREYNSPLHF

v_call: TRBV5-1
cdr3_aa: CASSYSGEETQYF

v_call: TRBV12-5
cdr3_aa: CASGRDHTEAFF

v_call: TRBV7-2
cdr3_aa: CASSQTGSAGETQYF

v_call: TRBV2
cdr3_aa: CASLGLGGADTQYF

v_call: TRBV5-1
cdr3_aa: CASSRYGGGGADEQYF

v_call: TRBV4-3
cdr3_aa: CASSQEWGGGQPQHF

v_call: TRBV7-6
cdr3_aa: CASSFSGSTGELFF

v_call: TRBV7-2
cdr3_aa: CASSLTWSSYEQYF

v_call: TRBV18
cdr3_aa: CASSPGERNTIYF

v_call: TRBV6-6
cdr3_aa: CASSYGPLYGYTF

v_call: TRBV28
cdr3_aa: CASRGQSNQPQHF

v_call: TRBV5-1
cdr3_aa: CASSTGTLYEQYF

v_call: TRBV25-1
cdr3_aa: CASSGGLGELFF

v_call: TRBV7-9
cdr3_aa: CASPPGSGRTDTQYF

v_call: TRBV7-8
cdr3_aa: CASSLWGTGFYEQYF

v_call: TRBV6-1
cdr3_aa: CASSEQNYGYTF

v_call: TRBV18
cdr3_aa: CASSPVQADNYGYTF

v_call: TRBV19
cdr3_aa: CASSAWSFNQPQHF

v_call: TRBV2
cdr3_aa: CASTRRNYGYTF

v_call: TRBV6-5
cdr3_aa: CASTRGGQKGETQYF

v_call: TRBV7-2
cdr3_aa: CASSLVVRLAGTGELFF

v_call: TRBV6-1
cdr3_aa: CATSPQGWTGNTIYF

v_call: TRBV5-1
cdr3_aa: CASRVAANNEQFF

v_call: TRBV28
cdr3_aa: CASRYLGNTEAFF

v_call: TRBV7-2
cdr3_aa: CASSLSVERRGSEQYF

v_call: TRBV6-1
cdr3_aa: CASSERPEGETQYF

v_call: TRBV29-1
cdr3_aa: CSAGGDQETQYF

v_call: TRBV9
cdr3_aa: CASSVMVTGRVYGYTF

v_call: TRBV18
cdr3_aa: CASSLHGTSDSPLHF

v_call: TRBV6-5
cdr3_aa: CASRPRAGNEKLFF

v_call: TRBV7-2
cdr3_aa: CASSLRSAQNTGELFF

v_call: TRBV7-2
cdr3_aa: CASSSKGDTQYF

v_call: TRBV5-1
cdr3_aa: CASSSRGSSGGANTGELFF